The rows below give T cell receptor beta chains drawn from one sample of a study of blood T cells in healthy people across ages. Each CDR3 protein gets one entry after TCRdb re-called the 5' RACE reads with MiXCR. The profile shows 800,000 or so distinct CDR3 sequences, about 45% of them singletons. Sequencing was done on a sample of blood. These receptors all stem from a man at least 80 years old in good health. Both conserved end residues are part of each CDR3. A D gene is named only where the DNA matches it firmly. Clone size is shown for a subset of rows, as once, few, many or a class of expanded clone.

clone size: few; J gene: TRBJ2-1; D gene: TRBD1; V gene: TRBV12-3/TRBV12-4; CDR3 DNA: TGTGCCAGCAGCATCGACAGGGGGGCCTACAATGAGCAGTTCTTC; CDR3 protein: CASSIDRGAYNEQFF
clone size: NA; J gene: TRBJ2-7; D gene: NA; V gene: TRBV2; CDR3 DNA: TGTGCCAGCAAATTGGGAGTCCCCCTCTCCTACGAGCAGTACTTC; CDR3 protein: CASKLGVPLSYEQYF
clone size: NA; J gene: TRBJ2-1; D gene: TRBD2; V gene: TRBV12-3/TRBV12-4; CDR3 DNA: TGTGCCAGCAGTTCCCCAGCGGGAGACAACAATGAGCAGTTCTTC; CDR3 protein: CASSSPAGDNNEQFF
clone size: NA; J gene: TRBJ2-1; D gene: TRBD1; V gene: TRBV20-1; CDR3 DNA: TGCAGTTGGCCGGGACAGGGGAGTCTTAAGGCGGACAATGAGCAGTTCTTC; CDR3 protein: CSWPGQGSLKADNEQFF
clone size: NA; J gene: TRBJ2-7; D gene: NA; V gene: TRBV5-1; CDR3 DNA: TGCGCCAGCAGCTTGGCCCCAGGGAGGTACGAGCAGTACTTC; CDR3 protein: CASSLAPGRYEQYF
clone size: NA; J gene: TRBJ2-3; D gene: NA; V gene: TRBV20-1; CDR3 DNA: TGCAGTGCTAGAGGTCGGGCGGGATCTCCCGGAGATACGCAGTATTTT; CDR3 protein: CSARGRAGSPGDTQYF
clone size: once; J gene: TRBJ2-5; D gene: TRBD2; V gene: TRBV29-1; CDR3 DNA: TGCAGCGCCGTGGGACTAGCAGGAGCGGTGACCCAGTACTTC; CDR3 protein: CSAVGLAGAVTQYF
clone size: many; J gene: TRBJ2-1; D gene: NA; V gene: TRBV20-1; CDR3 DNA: TGCAGTGCTAGGGTAGATGAGCAGTTCTTC; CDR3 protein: CSARVDEQFF
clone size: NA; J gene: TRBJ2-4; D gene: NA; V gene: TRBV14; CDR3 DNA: TGTGCCAGCAGCCAAGTAGGAACCATTCAGTACTTC; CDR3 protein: CASSQVGTIQYF
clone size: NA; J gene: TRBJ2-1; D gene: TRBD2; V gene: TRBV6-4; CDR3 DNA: TGTGCCAGCAGTGTTAGCGGGGGAGACAATGAGCAGTTCTTC; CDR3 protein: CASSVSGGDNEQFF
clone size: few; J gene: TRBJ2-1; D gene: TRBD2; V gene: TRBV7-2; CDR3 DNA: TGTGCCAGCAGCTCAACTAGCGGGACCGCCTACAATGAGCAGTTCTTC; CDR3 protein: CASSSTSGTAYNEQFF
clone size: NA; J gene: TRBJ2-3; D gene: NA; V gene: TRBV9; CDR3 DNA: TGTGCCAGCAGCGTAGGGACCTTCCGGGGTGATACGCAGTATTTT; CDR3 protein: CASSVGTFRGDTQYF
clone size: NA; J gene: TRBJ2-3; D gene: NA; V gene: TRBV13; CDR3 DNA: TGTGCCGGCACCCCCCTCCTTGGACAGAGCACAGATACGCAGTATTTT; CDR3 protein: CAGTPLLGQSTDTQYF
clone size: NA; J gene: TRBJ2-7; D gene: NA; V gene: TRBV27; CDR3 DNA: TGTGCCAGCAGTTTGTTAGAATTACCACCCTACGAGCAGTACTTC; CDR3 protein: CASSLLELPPYEQYF
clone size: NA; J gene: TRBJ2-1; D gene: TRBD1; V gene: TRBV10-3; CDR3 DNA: TGTGCCATCAGTGAGTCGGGGGGACAGGGGATCTACAATGAGCAGTTCTTC; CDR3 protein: CAISESGGQGIYNEQFF
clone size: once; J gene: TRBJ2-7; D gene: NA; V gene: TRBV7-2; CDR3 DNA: TGTGCCAGCAGCAACCGGGTCTTGACTTACGAGCAGTACTTC; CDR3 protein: CASSNRVLTYEQYF
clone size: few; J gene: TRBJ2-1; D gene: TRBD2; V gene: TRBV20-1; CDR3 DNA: TGCAGTGCTAGCGTCGGCTATCTAGCGGGCGGGCTGGGTGAGCAGTTCTTC; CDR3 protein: CSASVGYLAGGLGEQFF
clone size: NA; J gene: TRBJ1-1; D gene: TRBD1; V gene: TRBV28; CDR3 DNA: TGTGCCAGCAGTTTATCGGTCCGAGGGGGCCGTGAAGCTTTCTTT; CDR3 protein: CASSLSVRGGREAFF
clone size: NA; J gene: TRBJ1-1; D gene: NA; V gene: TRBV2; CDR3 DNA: TGTGCCAGCAGTGGTACTACTGAAGCTTTCTTT; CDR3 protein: CASSGTTEAFF
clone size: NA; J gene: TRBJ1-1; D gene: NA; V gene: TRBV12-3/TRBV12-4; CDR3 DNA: TGTGCCAGCAGTCACACAGCCCCCACTGAAGCTTTCTTT; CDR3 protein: CASSHTAPTEAFF
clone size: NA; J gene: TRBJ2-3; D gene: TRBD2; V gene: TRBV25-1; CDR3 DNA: TGTGCCAGCAGCCTAGCGGGACGAGCCGGGGATACGCAGTATTTT; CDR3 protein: CASSLAGRAGDTQYF
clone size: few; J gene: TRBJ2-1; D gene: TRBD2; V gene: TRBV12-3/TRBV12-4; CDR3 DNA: TGTGCCACTCGGACTAGCGGGAGCAATGAGCAGTTCTTC; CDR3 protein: CATRTSGSNEQFF
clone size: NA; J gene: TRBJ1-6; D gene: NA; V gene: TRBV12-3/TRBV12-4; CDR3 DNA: TGTGCCAGCAGTTTAAAGGGGGTAATTAATTCACCCCTCCACTTT; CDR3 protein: CASSLKGVINSPLHF
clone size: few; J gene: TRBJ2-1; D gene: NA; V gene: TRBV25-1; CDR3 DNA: TGTGCCAGCAGCTTCGCGGGGCACTTGAACAATGAGCAGTTCTTC; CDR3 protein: CASSFAGHLNNEQFF
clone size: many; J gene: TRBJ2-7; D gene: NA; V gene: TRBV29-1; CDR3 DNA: TGCAGCGTTCAAAGGGGGATGTCCTACGAGCAGTACTTC; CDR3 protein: CSVQRGMSYEQYF
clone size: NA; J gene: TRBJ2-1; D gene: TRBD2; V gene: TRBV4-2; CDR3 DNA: TGTGCCAGCAGCCAAGAATTCGGGGGGGCCCCCTACAATGAGCAGTTCTTC; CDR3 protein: CASSQEFGGAPYNEQFF
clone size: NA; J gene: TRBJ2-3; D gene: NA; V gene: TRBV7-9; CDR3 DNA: TGTGCCAGCAGCTTAACCACCCGGGGAAGCACAGATACGCAGTATTTT; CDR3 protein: CASSLTTRGSTDTQYF
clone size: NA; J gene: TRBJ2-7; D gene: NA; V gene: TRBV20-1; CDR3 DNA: TGCAGTGCCGACCGGCAGAGCTCCTACAATGAGCAGTACTTC; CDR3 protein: CSADRQSSYNEQYF
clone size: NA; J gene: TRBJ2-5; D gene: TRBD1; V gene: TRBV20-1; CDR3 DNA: TGCAGTGCTCCAGGACAGGGTGGGGGAGAGACCCAGTACTTC; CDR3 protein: CSAPGQGGGETQYF
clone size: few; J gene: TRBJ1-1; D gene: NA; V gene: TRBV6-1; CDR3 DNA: TGTGCCAGCAGGACTTCAGAGAACACTGAAGCTTTCTTT; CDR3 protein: CASRTSENTEAFF
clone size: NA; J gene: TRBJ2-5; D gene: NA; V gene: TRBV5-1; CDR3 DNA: TGCGCCAGCAGCCAAGGGAGCGGAGGGGAGGATGAGCAGTACTTC; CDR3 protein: CASSQGSGGEDEQYF
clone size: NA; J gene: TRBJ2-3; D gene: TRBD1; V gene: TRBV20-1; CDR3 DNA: TGCAGTGCTAGAACCGTCCAGGGGGCTTATACGCAGTATTTT; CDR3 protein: CSARTVQGAYTQYF
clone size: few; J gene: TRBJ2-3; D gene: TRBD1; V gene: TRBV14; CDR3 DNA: TGTGCCAGCAGCCAAGAACCCACCAGGGGGTTCTCAGATACGCAGTATTTT; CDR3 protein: CASSQEPTRGFSDTQYF
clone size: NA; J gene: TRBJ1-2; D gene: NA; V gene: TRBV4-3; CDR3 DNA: TGCGCCAGCAGCCAAGAACCCAGCCCCTATGGCTACACCTTC; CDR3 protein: CASSQEPSPYGYTF
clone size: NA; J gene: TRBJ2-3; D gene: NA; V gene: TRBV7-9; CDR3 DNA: TGTGCCAGCAGCTTAGCGACCCAAAGCACAGATACGCAGTATTTT; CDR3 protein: CASSLATQSTDTQYF
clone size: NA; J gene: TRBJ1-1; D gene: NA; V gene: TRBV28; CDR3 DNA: TGTGCCAGCAGCCATCCTCGGACGTCGGTTTTCTTT; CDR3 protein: CASSHPRTSVFF
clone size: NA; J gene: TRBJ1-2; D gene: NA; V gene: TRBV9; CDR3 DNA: TGTGCCAGCAGCGTTACTGGGGGCGCGGGAGGCTACACCTTC; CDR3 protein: CASSVTGGAGGYTF
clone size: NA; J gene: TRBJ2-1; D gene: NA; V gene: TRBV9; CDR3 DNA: TGTGCCAGCAGCCCAAGTATGAATGAGCAGTTCTTC; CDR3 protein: CASSPSMNEQFF
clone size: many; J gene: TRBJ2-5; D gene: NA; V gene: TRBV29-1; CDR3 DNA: TGCAGCGTCGGACAGCAAGAGACCCAGTACTTC; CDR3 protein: CSVGQQETQYF
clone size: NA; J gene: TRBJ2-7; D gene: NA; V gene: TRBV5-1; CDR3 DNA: TGCGCCAGCAGCTTGGAGGTGGGAGGATCCTACGAGCAGTACTTC; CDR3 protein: CASSLEVGGSYEQYF
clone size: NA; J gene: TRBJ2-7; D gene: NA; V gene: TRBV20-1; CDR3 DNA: TGCAGTGCTAGCGGGGAAGAGAGCGAGCAGTACTTC; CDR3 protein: CSASGEESEQYF
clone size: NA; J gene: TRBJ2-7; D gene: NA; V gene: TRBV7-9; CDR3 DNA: TGCGCCAGCAGCCCTAGCCCCACCGACAGGCTCACTACCTACGAGCAGTACTTC; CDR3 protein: CASSPSPTDRLTTYEQYF
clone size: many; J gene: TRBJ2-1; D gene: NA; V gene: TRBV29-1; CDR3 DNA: TGCAGCGTTGAAACTAAACGCGGACAGATCGATGAGCAGTTCTTC; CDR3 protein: CSVETKRGQIDEQFF
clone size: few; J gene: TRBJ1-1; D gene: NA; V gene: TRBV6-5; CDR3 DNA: TGTGCCAGCAGTTACGGGTCGGATCGAGGCACTGAAGCTTTCTTT; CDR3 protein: CASSYGSDRGTEAFF
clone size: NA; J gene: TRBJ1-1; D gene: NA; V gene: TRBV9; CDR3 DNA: TGTGCCAGCAGCGTAGATGGAGGGGGGCGGACTGAAGCTTTCTTT; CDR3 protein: CASSVDGGGRTEAFF
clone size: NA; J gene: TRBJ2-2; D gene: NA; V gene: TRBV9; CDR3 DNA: TGTGCCAGCAGCGTAGAAGGCTCCGGGGAACTGTTTTTT; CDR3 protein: CASSVEGSGELFF
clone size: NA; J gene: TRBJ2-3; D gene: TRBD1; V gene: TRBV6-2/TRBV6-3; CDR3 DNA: TGTGCCAGCAGTTACTCCGGGACAGGGGGTACAGATACGCAGTATTTT; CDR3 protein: CASSYSGTGGTDTQYF
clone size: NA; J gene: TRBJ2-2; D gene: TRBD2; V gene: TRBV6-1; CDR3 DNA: TGTGCCAGCAGTCGTCGTATGGGAGCGGGAACGAACACCGGGGAGCTGTTTTTT; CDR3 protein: CASSRRMGAGTNTGELFF
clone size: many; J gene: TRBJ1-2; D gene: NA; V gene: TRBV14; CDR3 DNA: TGTGCCAGCAGCCAAGACGACTGGGGGGTAGCCGGCTACACCTTC; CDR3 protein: CASSQDDWGVAGYTF
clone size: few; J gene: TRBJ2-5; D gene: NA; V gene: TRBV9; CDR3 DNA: TGTGCCAGCAGCACCACGGACTGGGATTTGGATGAGCAGTACTTC; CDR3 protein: CASSTTDWDLDEQYF
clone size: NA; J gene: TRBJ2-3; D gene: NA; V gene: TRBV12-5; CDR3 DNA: TGTGCTAGTGGTCTTTCGGGAGCGACAGATACGCAGTATTTT; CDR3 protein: CASGLSGATDTQYF
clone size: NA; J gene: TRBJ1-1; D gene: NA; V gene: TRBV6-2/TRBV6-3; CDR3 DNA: TGTGCCAGCAGTTACACGACAGGTGAGGGGTTATCGAACACTGAAGCTTTCTTT; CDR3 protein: CASSYTTGEGLSNTEAFF
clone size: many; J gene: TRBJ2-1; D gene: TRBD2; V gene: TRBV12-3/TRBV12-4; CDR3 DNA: TGTGCCAGCAGTTACTCGCGGGAGTATTACTACAATGAGCAGTTCTTC; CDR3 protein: CASSYSREYYYNEQFF
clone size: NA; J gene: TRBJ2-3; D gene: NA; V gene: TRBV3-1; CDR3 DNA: TGTGCCAGCAGTCAAATGGGGGGCGCGACAGATACGCAGTATTTT; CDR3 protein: CASSQMGGATDTQYF
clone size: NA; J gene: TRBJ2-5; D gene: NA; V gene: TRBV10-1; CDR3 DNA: TGCGCCAGCAGTGACGAGGGGTACCAAGAGACCCAGTACTTC; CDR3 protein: CASSDEGYQETQYF
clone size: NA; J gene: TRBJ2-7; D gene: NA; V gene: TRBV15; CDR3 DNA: TGTGCCACCAGCAGAGATCCCGGGCCGAGGGCCTACGAGCAGTACTTC; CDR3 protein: CATSRDPGPRAYEQYF
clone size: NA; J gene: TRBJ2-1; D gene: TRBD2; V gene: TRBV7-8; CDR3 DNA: TGTGCCAGCAGCTCCGGACTAGCGGGACAGTTCTTC; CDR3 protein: CASSSGLAGQFF
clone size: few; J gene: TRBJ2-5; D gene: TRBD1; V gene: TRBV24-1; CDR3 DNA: TGTGCCACCAGTGACTCGGGACAGATGTACCAAGAGACCCAGTACTTC; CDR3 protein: CATSDSGQMYQETQYF
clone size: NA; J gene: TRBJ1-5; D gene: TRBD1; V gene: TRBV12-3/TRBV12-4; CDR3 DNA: TGTGCCAGCAGTCGAGGACAGGGGGTGAGCAATCAGCCCCAGCATTTT; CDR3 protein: CASSRGQGVSNQPQHF